One TCR beta chain is described in this entry. Its antigen is not yet known. No base quality values were provided; no much bigger clone lies one nucleotide off. TCRbeta CDR3 regions were amplified from genomic DNA by means of the immunoSEQ Assay, a bias-controlled multiplex PCR. As for the original processing: Nucleated cell counts per sample were estimated from amplification of reference gene primers within the assay. To quantify the absolute abundance of each unique TCRbeta CDR3 rearrangement, sequence reads were collapsed and filtered. For each sample, productive Simpson clonality was calculated as the square root of Simpson's diversity index across productive rearrangements. The source is immuneACCESS, and TCRdb retained only in-frame sequences with V and J called. Part of the clones is not carried over; for the studies checked, unresolved V genes explain less than half of this, and the remainder is unexplained. V and J calls and clone size are those listed in that table; D and trimming were worked out from the DNA. This sample holds fewer than 400,000 clones; 90% were observed only once. Together, the top ten hold about 4% of the sample.

This sample is part of a study of blood T cell repertoires in COVID-19 (dated by TCRdb to 2020 to 2021). As for the study more broadly: Samples from collaborators originated in the United States, Italy and Spain and spanned both the acute and convalescent phases of COVID-19. Sample metadata almost always included a de-identified subject ID, COVID-19 status, age in years and sex. Where available, HLA class I and class II types were taken from metadata supplied by the sample provider and were not determined by assay-based typing. The repertoires were released in a freely available public database intended as a resource for research on the immune response to SARS-CoV-2. Samples were obtained from the ongoing ImmuneRACE study (first 160 participants) and from 1,254 subjects provided by 6 global collaborators. Subjects who had been exposed to COVID-19, were actively infected with it, or had recovered from it provided the deeply sampled blood TCRbeta repertoires that made up the dataset. The prospective study material was composed of cDNA or gDNA derived from T cells, B-cell-depleted T cells, or PBMCs. Points the paper makes about the study in general: The amount of clinical and demographic metadata varied by source and participant and was provided uncurated.

Enrolling through a virtual design, the prospective study's participants ranged in age from roughly 18 to 100 years and lived across more than 20 United States geographic areas. To assign participants to cohorts, the prospective study relied on clinical history that participants themselves reported in a screening survey and a study questionnaire. Exposed participants had been in contact, within 2 weeks of entering the study, with a person who had a PCR-confirmed or clinician-diagnosed case of COVID-19. Each participant in the prospective study had whole blood, serum and a nasopharyngeal or oropharyngeal swab collected by mobile phlebotomists. Prospective study participants could optionally give additional blood draws and questionnaires over an approximately two-month period. Prospective study blood samples were shipped either frozen or at room temperature before DNA extraction. The sequencing input was PBMCs or T cells enriched from blood (not recorded which). The clonotype originates from a woman in her 30s who had been exposed to COVID-19.

The CDR3 region reads CAISEVEAGDNEQFF. The DNA reads TGTGCCATCAGTGAGGTCGAAGCGGGGGACAATGAGCAGTTCTTC. Here the chain combines TRBV10-3 and TRBJ2-1; TRBD2 agrees with 8 junctional bases. CDR1 and CDR2 were assigned from the germline V gene as ENHRY and SYGVKD. The CDR3 starts with the cysteine, ends with the phenylalanine, and has 15 residues. Only the CDR3 DNA stays, 45 bases, in frame from base 1. Trimming accounts for 2 bases at V and 5 bases at J, while the number of junction bases matched to no gene is 5.